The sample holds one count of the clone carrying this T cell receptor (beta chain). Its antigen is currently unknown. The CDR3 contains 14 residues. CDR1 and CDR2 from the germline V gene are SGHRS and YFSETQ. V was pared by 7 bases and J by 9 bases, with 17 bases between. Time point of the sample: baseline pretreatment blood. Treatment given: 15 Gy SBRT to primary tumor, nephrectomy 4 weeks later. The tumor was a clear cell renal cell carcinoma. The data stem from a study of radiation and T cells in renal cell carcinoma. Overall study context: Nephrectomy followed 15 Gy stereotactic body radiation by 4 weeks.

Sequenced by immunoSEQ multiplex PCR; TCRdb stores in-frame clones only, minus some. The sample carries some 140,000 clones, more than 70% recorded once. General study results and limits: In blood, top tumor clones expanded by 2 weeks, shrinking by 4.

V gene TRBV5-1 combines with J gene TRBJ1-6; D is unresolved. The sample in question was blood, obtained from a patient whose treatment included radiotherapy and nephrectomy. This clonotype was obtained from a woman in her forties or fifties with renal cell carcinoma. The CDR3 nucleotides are TGCGCCAGCGGGGAACAGATTGATAGTTCACCCCTCCACTTT. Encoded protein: CASGEQIDSSPLHF.